These 25 T cell receptor beta chains were all obtained from the same sample, sequenced in a study of beta chain features in type 1 diabetes (dated by TCRdb to about 2018). Receptor amplification or capture employed the immunoSEQ multiplex PCR assay. All of the isolated RNA was reverse transcribed with the High Capacity cDNA Reverse Transcription Kit, so expressed TCRB transcripts were sequenced. TCRdb holds this immuneACCESS table with in-frame rearrangements only. Some clones are missing; in checked studies, unresolved V genes explain under half, and the rest has no known cause. This sample holds hundreds of thousands of clones; roughly a sixth were observed only once. 0.02% to 0.025% of the sample lies in the top ten. Source material: naive CD4+ T cells from blood. The label giving this sample's cell subset or site can be read as: true naive CD4+ T cells. The source is a woman between 18 and 30 years old in good health.

The V call is TRBV11-2, the J call TRBJ2-3, with D possibly TRBD1 on 5 matching bases. The CDR3 has 14 residues. V was pared by 2 bases and J by 4 bases, with 10 bases between. Germline assignment: CDR1 SGHAT and CDR2 FQNNGV. CDR3 protein: CASSLQGGADTQYF. Here the CDR3 DNA reads TGTGCCAGCAGCTTACAGGGTGGCGCAGATACGCAGTATTTT.

This clone has just a few counts. V and J are TRBV18 and TRBJ1-2; no clear D. This CDR3 has 11 residues. Germline V CDR1 and CDR2: KGHSH, LQKENI. V lost 3 bases to trimming and J lost 1 base, with 0 bases between them. This CDR3 reads CASSPNYGYTF. The CDR3 DNA follows: TGTGCCAGCTCACCTAACTATGGCTACACCTTC.

This clone was counted between two and nine times. J is TRBJ2-5 and V is TRBV7-2; D is unclear. The ends were cut back, 1 base at V and 4 bases at J, with 10 bases in the middle. The CDR3 sequence is 14 residues long. Germline CDR1 SGHTA, CDR2 FQGNSA. The CDR3 here is CASSLGYLPETQYF. CDR3 nucleotide sequence: TGTGCCAGCAGCTTAGGCTATCTCCCAGAGACCCAGTACTTC.

Concerning this clone itself: Other nucleotide sequences from this sample produce the same CDR3. The rearrangement uses TRBV5-1 and TRBJ2-1; D is unclear. Trimming left V 0 bases short and J 0 bases short, with 7 bases between. This CDR3 is built from 15 residues. The V gene's germline CDR1 is SGHRS and CDR2 YFSETQ. CDR3 loop: CASSLGVSSYNEQFF. The CDR3, as DNA: TGCGCCAGCAGCTTGGGGGTGAGCTCCTACAATGAGCAGTTCTTC.

V gene TRBV6-6 combines with J gene TRBJ2-1; D is perhaps TRBD2 (6 bases). The ends were cut back, 1 base at V and 12 bases at J, with 16 bases in the middle. CDR3 length: 14 residues. Germline V gene sequence: CDR1 MNHNY, CDR2 SVGAGI (reference sequence). The CDR3 DNA reads as TGTGCCAGCAGTTACTTTGGAGGGCCGGGTGGGCAGTTCTTC. Protein: CASSYFGGPGGQFF.

This clone was counted a few times. CDR3 nucleotides: TGCAGCGTCTGGGCCAGGCCAGGAAACACCATATATTTT. Encoded protein: CSVWARPGNTIYF. The rearrangement joins TRBV29-1 to TRBJ1-3, with no clear D. CDR3 size: 13 residues. The V end lost 6 bases, the J end lost 4 bases, and 13 bases lay between the germline ends. Germline loops: CDR1 SQVTM, CDR2 ANQGSEA.

Only a few counts were recorded for this clone. Its ends do not fully match the called genes, so a read error is possible. The V and J genes are TRBV19 and TRBJ1-4, with D perhaps matching TRBD1 (6 bases). Germline V gene sequence: CDR1 LNHDA, CDR2 SQIVND (reference sequence). This CDR3 region has 14 residues. CDR3 sequence: CATSEQGGYEKLFF. The CDR3 DNA is TGTGCCACTAGTGAACAGGGAGGATATGAAAAACTGTTTTTT.

Only a few counts were recorded for this clone. The V call is TRBV4-2, the J call TRBJ2-3, with TRBD2 matching over 10 bases. V was clipped by 3 bases and J by 2 bases; unmatched bases: 5. The length of the CDR3 is 16 residues. Per the germline V gene, CDR1 is LGHNA and CDR2 is YNFKEQ. The chain's CDR3 is CASSQTSGRNTDTQYF. The CDR3 nucleotides are TGTGCCAGCAGCCAGACTAGCGGGCGAAACACAGATACGCAGTATTTT.

V and J are TRBV2 and TRBJ2-4; D is perhaps TRBD1 (7 bases). Trimming left V 5 bases short and J 13 bases short, with 18 bases between. CDR3 length equals 13 residues. CDR1 is SNHLY and CDR2 is FYNNEI in the germline V gene. For the CDR3, the DNA is TGTGCCAGCAGTTCAGAAAGACAGGGAGGCCAGTACTTC. It specifies CASSSERQGGQYF.

Only a few counts were recorded for this clone. V and J are TRBV6-9 and TRBJ2-1; 8 positions match TRBD1. V shed 7 bases, J shed 3 bases, and the junction held 11 bases outside the gene matches. Germline loops: CDR1 MNHGY, CDR2 SVAAGI. The CDR3 is made up of 16 amino acids. This chain's CDR3 is CASKSERQGNYNEQFF. The CDR3 DNA follows: TGTGCCAGCAAAAGCGAGCGACAGGGGAACTACAATGAGCAGTTCTTC.

The chain employs TRBV19 and TRBJ2-6, with D uncertain. With 4 bases removed from V and 0 bases from J, the gap between germline ends came to 4 bases. Per germline, CDR1 LNHDA and CDR2 SQIVND (reference sequence). This CDR3 comprises 14 residues. The CDR3 region is CASSRLSGANVLTF. The DNA for the CDR3 is TGTGCCAGTAGTAGGCTCTCTGGGGCCAACGTCCTGACTTTC.

On this clone: This specimen includes other DNA sequences encoding the same CDR3. V gene TRBV20-1 combines with J gene TRBJ1-2; D remains ambiguous. Trimming removed 2 bases from V and 5 bases from J, with 6 bases in between. CDR3 length equals 11 residues. Germline values: CDR1 DFQATT, CDR2 SNEGSKA (reference sequence). The CDR3, as DNA: TGCAGTGCTAGACGAACTTATGGCTACACCTTC. It encodes CSARRTYGYTF.

In regard to this clone: In the same sample, other DNA sequences code for this CDR3. The chain couples TRBV7-9 to TRBJ1-2, with a tentative D call TRBD1 (5 bases). Looked up from germline, CDR1 is SEHNR and CDR2 is FQNEAQ (reference sequence). This CDR3 contains 14 residues. With 5 bases removed from V and 4 bases from J, the gap between germline ends came to 14 bases. The CDR3 here is CASSPRTGPYGYTF. The CDR3 coding sequence is TGTGCCAGCAGCCCTCGGACGGGACCCTATGGCTACACCTTC.

Only a few counts were recorded for this clone. This chain connects TRBV5-1 to TRBJ1-1, with TRBD1 identical over 7 bases. The V and J ends lost 2 bases and 3 bases, in that order; junction bases with no gene match: 4. Germline loops: CDR1 SGHRS, CDR2 YFSETQ. The CDR3 is 14 amino acids. The CDR3 bases are TGCGCCAGCAGCTTCAGTCAGGGGGACACTGAAGCTTTCTTT. Amino acid sequence: CASSFSQGDTEAFF.

The V and J genes are TRBV9 and TRBJ2-1; 7 bases map to TRBD1. V lost 0 bases, J lost 9 bases, and 6 bases stayed unmatched. The germline V gene encodes CDR1 SGDLS and CDR2 YYNGEE. The CDR3 loop spans 14 amino acids. The CDR3 is CASSVAGTVSEQFF. The DNA of the CDR3 is TGTGCCAGCAGCGTAGCCGGGACAGTAAGTGAGCAGTTCTTC.

As to this clone: Being one base from a much bigger clone, this may be a read error. Other nucleotide sequences in the sample specify the same CDR3. The J gene is TRBJ1-5, the V gene TRBV7-9; D uncertain. The ends were cut back, 2 bases at V and 1 base at J, with 3 bases in the middle. The CDR3 extends over 13 amino acids. The germline CDR1 and CDR2 sequences are SEHNR and FQNEAQ (reference sequence). The CDR3 nucleotides are TGTGCCAGCAGCTTAAACAGCAATCAGCCCCAGCATTTT. It yields the protein CASSLNSNQPQHF.

V gene TRBV9 combines with J gene TRBJ2-2, with unresolved D. V gave up 3 bases and J gave up 5 bases, with 14 bases separating them. The CDR3 is made up of 15 amino acids. CDR1 and CDR2 (germline): SGDLS, YYNGEE. The CDR3 DNA reads as TGTGCCAGCAGCGGACACGATCGTGGAACCGGGGAGCTGTTTTTT. Its protein product is CASSGHDRGTGELFF.

The chain recombines TRBV19 with TRBJ2-6; D might be TRBD1 or TRBD2, each matching 5 bases. Germline V gene data show CDR1 as LNHDA and CDR2 as SQIVND (reference sequence). The CDR3 spans 17 residues. With 6 bases removed from V and 0 bases from J, the gap between germline ends came to 15 bases. As DNA, the CDR3 is TGTGCCAGTAGCCCTACCGGGACCTCCTCTGGGGCCAACGTCCTGACTTTC. Translation: CASSPTGTSSGANVLTF.

This clone came up a few times. V and J are TRBV4-2 and TRBJ2-7, with a weak D call TRBD1 (6 bases). The V gene's germline CDR1 is LGHNA and CDR2 YNFKEQ. The CDR3 extends over 15 amino acids. Trimming took 1 base from V and 4 from J, leaving 14 bases between them. CDR3 amino acids: CASSQGQGSTYEQYF. As DNA, the CDR3 is TGTGCCAGCAGCCAAGGTCAGGGGAGTACTTACGAGCAGTACTTC.

The chain combines TRBV9 with TRBJ1-5, with 8 bases that match TRBD1. The germline gives CDR1 SGDLS, CDR2 YYNGEE. This CDR3 has 14 amino acids. Trimming cost V 4 bases and J 2 bases; bases outside gene matches: 2. The CDR3 protein is CASSLDRGNQPQHF. The CDR3 DNA sequence: TGTGCCAGCAGCTTGGACAGGGGCAATCAGCCCCAGCATTTT. The whole variable domain, filled in from reference TRBV9 and TRBJ1-5, reads DSGVTQTPKHLITATGQRVTLRCSPRSGDLSVYWYQQSLDQGLQFLIQYYNGEERAKGNILERFSAQQFPDLHSELNLSSLELGDSALYFCASSLDRGNQPQHFGDGTRLSIL.

This clone was counted only a few times. At one end the junction does not follow the germline gene, possibly because of a read error. The rearrangement uses TRBV4-3 and TRBJ2-1; 7 bases are a match to TRBD2. Germline loops: CDR1 LGHNA, CDR2 YSLEER. CDR3 length: 13 amino acids. The CDR3: CASSQDGGIEQFF. The CDR3, as DNA: TGCGCCAGCAGTCAAGACGGGGGGATTGAGCAGTTCTTC.

J is TRBJ1-5 and V is TRBV4-1; 8 nucleotides align to TRBD1. This CDR3 is built from 17 residues. V was pared by 1 base and J by 5 bases, with 10 bases of the junction left unmatched. Germline V gene lookup returns CDR1 MGHRA and CDR2 YSYEKL. The CDR3 loop is CASSQGRVRGRDQPQHF. The CDR3 DNA follows: TGCGCCAGCAGCCAAGGAAGGGTCAGGGGGCGGGATCAGCCCCAGCATTTT.

The CDR3 protein is CASSLAGTRGPNEKLFF. The CDR3 region has the DNA TGTGCCAGCAGCTTAGCGGGCACACGTGGGCCTAATGAAAAACTGTTTTTT. The rearrangement uses TRBV7-9 and TRBJ1-4; D unclear. The V end was cut by 0 bases, the J end by 3 bases, with 14 bases between. Germline values: CDR1 SEHNR, CDR2 FQNEAQ (reference sequence). CDR3 length: 17 residues. The full variable domain, completed using reference TRBV7-9 and TRBJ1-4, is DTGVSQNPRHKITKRGQNVTFRCDPISEHNRLYWYRQTLGQGPEFLTYFQNEAQLEKSRLLSDRFSAERPKGSFSTLEIQRTEQGDSAMYLCASSLAGTRGPNEKLFFGSGTQLSVL.

This clone was counted only a few times. The rearrangement uses TRBV7-2 and TRBJ2-5, with D perhaps matching TRBD1 or TRBD2 (5 bases each). CDR3 length: 13 amino acids. Germline CDR1 is SGHTA and CDR2 is FQGNSA. Trimming removed 3 bases at V and 9 bases at J, with 14 bases between. The CDR3 region has the DNA TGTGCCAGCAGCTTGGGGGAACTGTTCGCCCAGTACTTC. Encoded protein: CASSLGELFAQYF.

This clone was seen a few times. V gene TRBV25-1 combines with J gene TRBJ2-7; a weak D match, TRBD1 (5 bases). Trimming took 8 bases from V and 4 from J, leaving 21 bases between them. CDR1 and CDR2 (germline): MGHDK, SYGVNS. The CDR3 runs 15 residues. The CDR3 DNA follows: TGTGCCAGCGCTACTACAGGTCAAAAGGGATACGAGCAGTACTTC. Protein product: CASATTGQKGYEQYF.